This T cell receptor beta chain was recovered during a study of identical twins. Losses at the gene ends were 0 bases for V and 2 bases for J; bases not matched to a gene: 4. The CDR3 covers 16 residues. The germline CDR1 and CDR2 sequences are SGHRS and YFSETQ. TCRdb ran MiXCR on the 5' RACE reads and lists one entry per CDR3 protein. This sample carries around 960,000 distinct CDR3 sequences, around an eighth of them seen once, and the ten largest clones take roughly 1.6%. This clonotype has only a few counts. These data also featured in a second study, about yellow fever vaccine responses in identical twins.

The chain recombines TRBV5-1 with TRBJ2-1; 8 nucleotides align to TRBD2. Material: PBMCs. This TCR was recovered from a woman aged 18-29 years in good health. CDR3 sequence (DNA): TGCGCCAGCAGCTTGGTTCTGCGGGGGGCCTACAATGAGCAGTTCTTC. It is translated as CASSLVLRGAYNEQFF.